This TCR beta chain was captured by sequencing in a study of cytomegalovirus exposure and HLA in healthy donors. Whole-study results and caveats: Most sequenced TCRs were rare (though some public TCRs occurred in many donors). The authors enumerated roughly 180 TCR beta chains as linked to cytomegalovirus. First-cohort TCR clusters were later found to tend to co-occur in the 120 or so validation repertoires.

The CDR3 sequence is 15 residues long. The V gene's germline CDR1 is SGHNT and CDR2 YYREEE (reference sequence). The ends were cut back, 6 bases at V and 3 bases at J, with 18 bases in the middle. Sequenced by immunoSEQ multiplex PCR; TCRdb stores in-frame clones only, minus some. There are roughly 180,000 clones in the sample; about 89% occur only once, and 7.2% lies in the top ten. This clone is a singleton in its sample. Its cognate antigen is unknown. The chain couples TRBV5-4 to TRBJ2-5, with D perhaps TRBD1 or TRBD2 (6 bases each). Source material: PBMCs. The clonotype comes from a man aged 25-45 years in good health and CMV-seropositive. The CDR3 protein is CASKDRGAQKETQYF. In nucleotides, the CDR3 is TGTGCCAGCAAGGATAGGGGGGCCCAGAAAGAGACCCAGTACTTC.